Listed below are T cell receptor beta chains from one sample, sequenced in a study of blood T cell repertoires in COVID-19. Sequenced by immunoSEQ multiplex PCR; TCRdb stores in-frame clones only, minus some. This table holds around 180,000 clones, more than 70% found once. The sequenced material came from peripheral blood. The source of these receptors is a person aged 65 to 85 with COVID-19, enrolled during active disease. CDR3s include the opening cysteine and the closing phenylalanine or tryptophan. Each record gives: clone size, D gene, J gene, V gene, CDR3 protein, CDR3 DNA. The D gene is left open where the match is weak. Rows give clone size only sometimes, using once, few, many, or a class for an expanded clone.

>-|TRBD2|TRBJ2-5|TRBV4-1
CASSQDWLAGGRGTQYF
TGCGCCAGCAGCCAAGATTGGCTAGCGGGGGGCCGGGGGACCCAGTACTTC
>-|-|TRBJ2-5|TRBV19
CASSIDSRETQYF
TGTGCCAGTAGTATCGACAGCAGAGAGACCCAGTACTTC
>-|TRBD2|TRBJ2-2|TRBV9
CASRAGGPNTGELFF
TGTGCCAGCAGAGCGGGAGGGCCGAACACCGGGGAGCTGTTTTTT
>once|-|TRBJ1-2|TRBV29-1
CSVEEGAGGYGYTF
TGCAGCGTTGAAGAAGGGGCCGGAGGGTATGGCTACACCTTC
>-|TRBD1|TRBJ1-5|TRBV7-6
CASSSGQGGNQPQHF
TGTGCCAGCAGCTCCGGACAGGGGGGCAATCAGCCCCAGCATTTT
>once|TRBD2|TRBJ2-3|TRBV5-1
CASHFGLAGGPDTQYF
TGCGCCAGCCACTTCGGGCTAGCGGGAGGGCCAGATACGCAGTATTTT
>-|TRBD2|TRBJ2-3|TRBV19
CASSTRRGGVGSDTQYF
TGTGCCAGTAGTACCCGGCGGGGGGGGGTCGGTTCAGATACGCAGTATTTT
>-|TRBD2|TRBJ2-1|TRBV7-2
CASSLRTSGVNEQFF
TGTGCCAGCAGCTTACGGACTAGCGGGGTCAATGAGCAGTTCTTC
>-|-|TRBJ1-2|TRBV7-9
CASSPPPGDYGYTF
TGTGCCAGCAGCCCCCCCCCGGGGGACTATGGCTACACCTTC
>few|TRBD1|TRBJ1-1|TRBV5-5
CASSHDRGLTEAFF
TGTGCCAGCAGCCACGACAGGGGGCTCACTGAAGCTTTCTTT
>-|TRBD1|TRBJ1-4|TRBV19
CASSSDRGSGEKLFF
TGTGCCAGTAGTTCCGACAGGGGTTCCGGTGAAAAACTGTTTTTT
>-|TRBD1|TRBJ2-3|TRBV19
CASNRGRGTDTQYF
TGTGCCAGTAACAGGGGGCGAGGCACAGATACGCAGTATTTT
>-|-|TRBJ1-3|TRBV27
CASSSEVGGGSGNTIYF
TGTGCCAGCAGTTCCGAAGTCGGCGGTGGCTCTGGAAACACCATATATTTT
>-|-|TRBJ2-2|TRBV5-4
CASSLGAENTGELFF
TGTGCCAGCAGCTTGGGGGCAGAGAACACCGGGGAGCTGTTTTTT
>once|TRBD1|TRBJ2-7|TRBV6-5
CASAPGGQGADEQYF
TGTGCCAGTGCCCCCGGGGGACAGGGGGCCGACGAGCAGTACTTC
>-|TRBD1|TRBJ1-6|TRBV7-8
CASSLRQGGSPLHF
TGTGCCAGCAGCTTGAGACAGGGAGGTTCACCCCTCCACTTT
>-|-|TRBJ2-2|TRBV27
CASRQVYNTGELFF
TGTGCCAGCAGACAGGTTTATAACACCGGGGAGCTGTTTTTT
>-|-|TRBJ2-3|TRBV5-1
CATSDLATDTQYF
TGCGCCACGTCCGATTTAGCAACAGATACGCAGTATTTT
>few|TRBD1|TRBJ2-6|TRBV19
CASYWRTGGFSGANVLTF
TGTGCCAGTTACTGGAGGACAGGGGGCTTCTCTGGGGCCAACGTCCTGACTTTC
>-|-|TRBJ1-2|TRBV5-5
CASSLTGSYGYTF
TGTGCCAGCAGCTTAACGGGGAGCTATGGCTACACCTTC
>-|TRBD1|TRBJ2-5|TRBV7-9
CASSLVAGGQETQYF
TGTGCCAGCAGCTTAGTAGCAGGGGGTCAAGAGACCCAGTACTTC
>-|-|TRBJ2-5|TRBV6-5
CASTKRRRSQYF
TGTGCCAGCACAAAACGTAGAAGAAGCCAGTACTTC
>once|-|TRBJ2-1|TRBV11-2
CASSLGRGAHNEQFF
TGTGCCAGCAGCTTAGGCCGGGGGGCGCACAATGAGCAGTTCTTC
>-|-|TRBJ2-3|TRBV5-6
CASSDRDFADTQYF
TGTGCCAGCAGCGACAGGGACTTCGCAGATACGCAGTATTTT